The 5 T cell receptor beta chains in this list originate from one sample, sequenced in a study of T-cell memory formation after mild COVID-19. TCRdb used MiXCR to reprocess the 5' RACE reads, holding one entry per CDR3 protein. This table has hundreds of thousands of distinct CDR3 sequences, around 20% appearing once. The specimen sequenced was PBMCs or a T cell subset sorted from them (not recorded which). These receptors originate from an adult woman who had mild COVID-19 (a few samples of this study predate the infection). Cell type and time point are not known.

The rearrangement links TRBV24-1 to TRBJ2-3, with TRBD2 matching 15 bases. V lost 4 bases to trimming and J lost 4 bases; unmatched junction nucleotides: 8. Germline assignment: CDR1 KGHDR and CDR2 SFDVKD. CDR3 length: 18 amino acids. The CDR3: CATSEPPGLAGGADTQYF. As DNA, the CDR3 is TGTGCCACCAGTGAGCCGCCTGGACTAGCGGGAGGGGCAGATACGCAGTATTTT.

This clonotype was recorded once. The gene calls are TRBV18 and TRBJ1-1; D remains ambiguous. This CDR3 has 15 amino acids. Germline V gene data show CDR1 as KGHSH and CDR2 as LQKENI. V gave up 4 bases and J gave up 4 bases, with 16 bases separating them. The CDR3 DNA is TGTGCCAGCTCACGACCCGACGGGTTGGGCACTGAAGCTTTCTTT. This translates into CASSRPDGLGTEAFF.

This clonotype occurred a few times. The rearrangement joins TRBV18 to TRBJ1-5; no clear D gene. Germline CDR1 KGHSH, CDR2 LQKENI. The CDR3 sequence is 14 residues long. Trimming shortened V by 0 bases and J by 9 bases, and 12 bases separated the two germline ends. The CDR3 here is CASSPPPGFPPQHF. The CDR3, as DNA: TGTGCCAGCTCACCACCGCCGGGTTTCCCGCCCCAGCATTTT. The entire variable domain, with the rest obtained from reference TRBV18 and TRBJ1-5, is as follows: NAGVMQNPRHLVRRRGQEARLRCSPMKGHSHVYWYRQLPEEGLKFMVYLQKENIIDESGMPKERFSAEFPKEGPSILRIQQVVRGDSAAYFCASSPPPGFPPQHFGDGTRLSIL.

Regarding this clonotype: A junction end diverges from the germline sequence, so it may reflect a read error. The chain is built from TRBV5-1 and TRBJ1-2; D not certain. The CDR3 covers 15 residues. The germline CDR1 and CDR2 sequences are SGHRS and YFSETQ. In DNA form, the CDR3 reads TGCGCGAGCAGACCCGCGACGACGGTGGGATATGGCTACACCTTC. Translating gives CASRPATTVGYGYTF. The variable domain in full, with the rest retrieved from reference TRBV5-1 and TRBJ1-2, is KAGVTQTPRYLIKTRGQQVTLSCSPISGHRSVSWYQQTPGQGLQFLFEYFSETQRNKGNFPGRFSGRQFSNSRSEMNVSTLELGDSALYLCASRPATTVGYGYTFGSGTRLTVV.

This clonotype was detected a few times. In DNA form, the CDR3 reads TGTGCCAGCAGCATCCTAGCGGGGGGCCCCCACGAGCAGTACTTC. Amino acid sequence: CASSILAGGPHEQYF. The V and J genes are TRBV7-9 and TRBJ2-7; TRBD2 matches 11 bases. Trimming took 5 bases from V and 5 from J; bases not matched to a gene: 8. Per the germline V gene, CDR1 is SEHNR and CDR2 is FQNEAQ (reference sequence). This CDR3 is 15 amino acids long.